Presented here are 30 T cell receptor beta chains from one specimen sequenced in a study of PD-1 blockade in classical Hodgkin lymphoma. Assay used: immunoSEQ multiplex PCR; TCRdb lists only in-frame clones, some missing. The sample gives some 95,000 clones, roughly 89% of which show up once; around a tenth is in the top ten. Relapses following autologous stem cell transplantation were seen in all patients, with brentuximab vedotin exposure varying. The sample was peripheral blood mononuclear cells (PBMCs), taken before the second cycle of nivolumab. These receptors were obtained from a human donor with classical Hodgkin lymphoma.

The chain is built from TRBV10-2 and TRBJ1-5; 7 nucleotides line up with TRBD1. Germline V lookup: CDR1 WSHSY, CDR2 SAAADI. This CDR3 region has 17 residues. After removal of 2 bases from V and 6 bases from J, the junction contained 13 bases not matched to a gene. DNA of the CDR3: TGCGCCAGCAGTGAGGGCAAAGGGGGCTCAATGGTTCAGCCCCAGCATTTT. Protein: CASSEGKGGSMVQPQHF.

CDR3 loop: CASSLVGADNTIYF. The CDR3 DNA sequence: TGTGCCAGCAGCTTAGTTGGGGCAGATAACACCATATATTTT. V and J are TRBV7-9 and TRBJ1-3; D is possibly TRBD1 (5 bases). Germline lookup yields CDR1 SEHNR and CDR2 FQNEAQ (reference sequence). The CDR3 runs to 14 residues. V lost 1 base and J 7 bases, leaving 11 bases between the germline ends.

The V call is TRBV6-5, the J call TRBJ2-7; 11 bases line up with TRBD2. The V gene's germline CDR1 is MNHEY and CDR2 SVGAGI. J lost 0 bases, V lost 6 bases, and 4 bases had no gene match. CDR3 size: 15 residues. Written as DNA, the CDR3 is TGTGCCAGCAGCGGGACTAGCGGCCGCTCCTACGAGCAGTACTTC. Protein: CASSGTSGRSYEQYF.

The chain couples TRBV7-7 to TRBJ2-3; 12 nucleotides agree with TRBD2. The CDR3 extends over 16 amino acids. Trimming removed 2 bases from V and 4 bases from J; junction bases left unmatched: 4. Germline V gives CDR1 SSHAT, CDR2 FNYEAQ (reference sequence). Here the CDR3 DNA reads TGTGCCAGCAGCTTACTGACTAGCGGGAGCTCAGATACGCAGTATTTT. Its protein is CASSLLTSGSSDTQYF.

This chain connects TRBV29-1 to TRBJ2-7, with TRBD2 matching over 14 bases. The CDR3 is 14 amino acids. The trim removed 5 bases at V and 2 bases at J, leaving 2 bases unmatched. From germline, CDR1 is SQVTM and CDR2 ANQGSEA. The CDR3 DNA is TGCAGCGTTTCGACTAGCGGGAGGGCCTACGAGCAGTACTTC. Residues: CSVSTSGRAYEQYF.

The rearrangement uses TRBV4-1 and TRBJ2-3; the D is unclear. The germline V gene encodes CDR1 MGHRA and CDR2 YSYEKL. The CDR3 length is 13 residues. Deletions cut 0 bases from V and 6 bases from J, with 7 bases between. This CDR3 reads CASSQERYDTQYF. CDR3 sequence (DNA): TGCGCCAGCAGCCAAGAACGGTACGATACGCAGTATTTT.

This clone was counted only a few times. V usage is TRBV5-4 and J usage is TRBJ1-5, with D hard to call. CDR3 size: 15 residues. CDR1 is SGHNT, CDR2 YYREEE, per germline (reference sequence). V lost 0 bases and J 6 bases, leaving 13 bases between the germline ends. The CDR3 DNA sequence: TGTGCCAGCAGCTTGGACCCCGCTAAGGGTCAGCCCCAGCATTTT. It is translated as CASSLDPAKGQPQHF. The complete variable domain, with remaining parts taken from reference TRBV5-4 and TRBJ1-5, reads ETGVTQSPTHLIKTRGQQVTLRCSSQSGHNTVSWYQQALGQGPQFIFQYYREEENGRGNFPPRFSGLQFPNYSSELNVNALELDDSALYLCASSLDPAKGQPQHFGDGTRLSIL.

This clone showed up just once. This sequence joins TRBV5-1 and TRBJ2-7; D gene uncertain. The CDR3 runs 15 residues. Germline V gene sequence: CDR1 SGHRS, CDR2 YFSETQ. V lost 2 bases and J 0 bases, leaving 12 bases between the germline ends. The CDR3 bases are TGCGCCAGCAGCTTTGACGGATCGGGCTCCTACGAGCAGTACTTC. It yields the protein CASSFDGSGSYEQYF. Complete variable domain (other parts from reference TRBV5-1 and TRBJ2-7): KAGVTQTPRYLIKTRGQQVTLSCSPISGHRSVSWYQQTPGQGLQFLFEYFSETQRNKGNFPGRFSGRQFSNSRSEMNVSTLELGDSALYLCASSFDGSGSYEQYFGPGTRLTVT.

Here the CDR3 DNA reads TGTGCCACCAGCAGGGACAGGGTCGCTGGAAACACCATATATTTT. Its translation is CATSRDRVAGNTIYF. The rearrangement joins TRBV15 to TRBJ1-3; 8 nucleotides align to TRBD1. The CDR3 covers 15 residues. The germline CDR1 and CDR2 sequences are LNHNV and YYDKDF (reference sequence). Trimming at V came to 3 bases and at J to 2 bases, leaving 3 bases not matched to a gene.

V and J are TRBV2 and TRBJ2-3; 8 nucleotides agree with TRBD2. Looked up from germline, CDR1 is SNHLY and CDR2 is FYNNEI. J lost 8 bases, V lost 4 bases, and 5 bases had no gene match. This CDR3 region has 13 residues. The CDR3 bases are TGTGCCAGCAGTGGTTCACGGGAGGGTACGCAGTATTTT. It translates to CASSGSREGTQYF. Full variable domain (remainder filled in from reference TRBV2 and TRBJ2-3): EPEVTQTPSHQVTQMGQEVILRCVPISNHLYFYWYRQILGQKVEFLVSFYNNEISEKSEIFDDQFSVERPDGSNFTLKIRSTKLEDSAMYFCASSGSREGTQYFGPGTRLTVL.

This clone was seen many times. V usage is TRBV6-1 and J usage is TRBJ1-4; 9 nucleotides align to TRBD1. V dropped 5 bases and J dropped 6; count of bases not matched to a gene: 4. The CDR3 extends over 14 amino acids. CDR1 is MNHNS, CDR2 SASEGT, per germline. The CDR3, as DNA: TGTGCCAGCAGTACTTGGACAGGGGATGAAAAACTGTTTTTT. As protein: CASSTWTGDEKLFF.

CDR3 residues: CASSSVRDTTYNEQFF. In DNA, the CDR3 is TGTGCCAGCAGCTCGGTCCGGGACACGACCTACAATGAGCAGTTCTTC. The chain is built from TRBV5-4 and TRBJ2-1, with TRBD1 as a possible D gene (6 bases). CDR1 and CDR2 (germline): SGHNT, YYREEE (reference sequence). V lost 3 bases, J lost 2 bases, and 15 bases lay in between. The CDR3 length is 16 residues.

J is TRBJ2-6 and V is TRBV18; 12 nucleotides agree with TRBD2. J was trimmed by 5 bases and V by 2 bases; bases with no gene match: 13. This CDR3 region has 20 residues. CDR1 and CDR2 (germline): KGHSH, LQKENI. CDR3 bases: TGTGCCAGCTCACCAATAGGCCGGCTAGCGGGAGGGGAGTGGGCCAACGTCCTGACTTTC. This codes for CASSPIGRLAGGEWANVLTF.

The sample holds many counts of this clone. An end of the junction differs from the germline gene, which may be a read error. The CDR3 loop is CASSPPGGDWDEQFF. The CDR3 region has the DNA TGTGCTAGCAGCCCACCTGGAGGGGATTGGGATGAGCAGTTCTTC. The chain joins TRBV7-7 to TRBJ2-1; D is perhaps TRBD2 (6 bases). This CDR3 has 15 residues. The germline V gene has CDR1 SSHAT and CDR2 FNYEAQ (reference sequence).

The chain carries TRBV7-8 and TRBJ2-5, with D unresolved. The CDR3 length is 15 residues. Trimming took off 0 bases at V and 1 base at J, with 9 bases between the two ends. Germline values: CDR1 SGHVS, CDR2 FQNEAQ. The CDR3 loop reads CASSLATRLQETQYF. Written as DNA, the CDR3 is TGTGCCAGCAGCTTAGCGACGCGGCTCCAAGAGACCCAGTACTTC.

This chain links TRBV10-3 with TRBJ2-3; a weak D match, TRBD1 (6 bases). There are 14 residues in the CDR3. Deletions cut 11 bases from V and 2 bases from J, with 17 bases between. CDR1 is ENHRY, CDR2 SYGVKD, per germline. In DNA, the CDR3 is TGTGCCTCCGGTCCCGGGGACACCACAGATACGCAGTATTTT. Its protein is CASGPGDTTDTQYF.

The chain is built from TRBV5-1 and TRBJ2-5; no definite D call. The germline V and J ends were trimmed by 2 bases and 2 bases, with 10 bases remaining between them. The CDR3 is made up of 14 amino acids. Germline V gene lookup returns CDR1 SGHRS and CDR2 YFSETQ. The CDR3 sequence: CASSFDARQETQYF. CDR3 DNA sequence: TGCGCCAGCAGCTTCGACGCGAGACAAGAGACCCAGTACTTC.

There are a few counts of this clone. The J gene is TRBJ2-7, the V gene TRBV7-2; a possible D gene is TRBD2 (5 bases). The length of the CDR3 is 14 residues. The V and J ends lost 4 bases and 3 bases respectively, with 13 bases between them. Germline loops: CDR1 SGHTA, CDR2 FQGNSA. The CDR3 protein is CASSYSAAGYEQYF. CDR3 in DNA: TGTGCCAGCAGCTACTCAGCGGCGGGCTACGAGCAGTACTTC.

The V gene is TRBV5-1, the J gene TRBJ2-7; 12 bases map to TRBD1. With 4 bases clipped from V and 8 bases from J, the junction kept 7 bases outside the gene matches. CDR1 SGHRS and CDR2 YFSETQ come from the germline V gene. The CDR3 runs to 14 residues. The CDR3: CASSPGTGGDKQYF. DNA of the CDR3: TGCGCCAGCAGCCCTGGGACAGGGGGCGACAAGCAGTACTTC.

The chain employs TRBV28 and TRBJ2-7, with D possibly being TRBD2 (6 bases). The V end lost 7 bases, the J end lost 4 bases, and 14 bases lay between the germline ends. CDR1 and CDR2 (germline): MDHEN, SYDVKM. This CDR3 has 13 amino acids. As DNA, the CDR3 is TGTGCCAGCATTGACCGGGACTTGTACGAGCAGTACTTC. Translated: CASIDRDLYEQYF. The whole variable domain, remainder taken from reference TRBV28 and TRBJ2-7, is DVKVTQSSRYLVKRTGEKVFLECVQDMDHENMFWYRQDPGLGLRLIYFSYDVKMKEKGDIPEGYSVSREKKERFSLILESASTNQTSMYLCASIDRDLYEQYFGPGTRLTVT.

This sequence joins TRBV10-3 and TRBJ2-5; 8 positions match TRBD1. Germline assignment: CDR1 ENHRY and CDR2 SYGVKD. The CDR3 runs 14 residues. With V trimmed by 5 bases and J by 4 bases, 6 bases remained unmatched. This CDR3 is CAISPDRAGETQYF. The CDR3 DNA reads as TGTGCCATCAGTCCGGACAGGGCAGGAGAGACCCAGTACTTC.

This chain connects TRBV5-4 to TRBJ1-3; D is unresolved. Germline CDR1 is SGHNT and CDR2 is YYREEE (reference sequence). The CDR3 sequence is 14 residues long. Trimming stripped 2 bases from V and 0 bases from J, with 6 bases between. The CDR3 sequence: CASSLENSGNTIYF. CDR3 nucleotide sequence: TGTGCCAGCAGCTTAGAAAACTCTGGAAACACCATATATTTT. Based on the CDR3 plus reference TRBV5-4 and TRBJ1-3, the full variable domain is ETGVTQSPTHLIKTRGQQVTLRCSSQSGHNTVSWYQQALGQGPQFIFQYYREEENGRGNFPPRFSGLQFPNYSSELNVNALELDDSALYLCASSLENSGNTIYFGEGSWLTVV.

The chain recombines TRBV23-1 with TRBJ2-5; a possible D gene is TRBD2 (6 bases). TRBV23-1 is treated as an ORF (open reading frame) with a function not yet certain. V lost 3 bases and J 5 bases, leaving 16 bases between the germline ends. This CDR3 is 15 amino acids long. The DNA of the CDR3 is TGCGCCAGCAGTCATCTCCGGGACTGGAAGGAGACCCAGTACTTC. Encoded protein: CASSHLRDWKETQYF.

The chain is built from TRBV27 and TRBJ2-1; D possibly matches TRBD1 or TRBD2 (5 bases each). Per the germline V gene, CDR1 is MNHEY and CDR2 is SMNVEV (reference sequence). Trimming shortened V by 4 bases and J by 0 bases, and 7 bases separated the two germline ends. CDR3 length equals 14 residues. The CDR3: CASSWGSSYNEQFF. DNA for the CDR3: TGTGCCAGCAGTTGGGGGAGCTCCTACAATGAGCAGTTCTTC.

V usage is TRBV18 and J usage is TRBJ2-3, with 9 bases fitting TRBD1. V dropped 5 bases and J dropped 2; count of bases not matched to a gene: 2. This CDR3 comprises 14 residues. Germline values: CDR1 KGHSH, CDR2 LQKENI. For the CDR3, the DNA is TGTGCCAGCTCAGGGACAGGGCCCACAGATACGCAGTATTTT. It yields the protein CASSGTGPTDTQYF. Using reference TRBV18 and TRBJ2-3 for the parts outside the CDR3, the full variable domain is NAGVMQNPRHLVRRRGQEARLRCSPMKGHSHVYWYRQLPEEGLKFMVYLQKENIIDESGMPKERFSAEFPKEGPSILRIQQVVRGDSAAYFCASSGTGPTDTQYFGPGTRLTVL.

V and J are TRBV25-1 and TRBJ1-6, with 8 bases lining up with TRBD1. Germline CDR1 and CDR2: MGHDK and SYGVNS. CDR3 length equals 15 residues. Trimming removed 1 base from V and 10 bases from J; junction bases left unmatched: 6. The DNA for the CDR3 is TGTGCCAGCAGTGAATCGCACAGGGGGAGATCACCCCTCCACTTT. Protein: CASSESHRGRSPLHF.

This clone has only a few counts. The chain employs TRBV19 and TRBJ2-7; D is perhaps TRBD1 or TRBD2 (5 bases each). The V end was cut by 2 bases, the J end by 3 bases, with 17 bases between. Germline V gene sequence: CDR1 LNHDA, CDR2 SQIVND (reference sequence). CDR3 size: 16 residues. This CDR3 reads CASSIIDQGSVYEQYF. Written as DNA, the CDR3 is TGTGCCAGTAGTATAATCGATCAGGGTAGCGTCTACGAGCAGTACTTC.

This clone was seen once. The junction departs from germline at one end; a sequencing error may be responsible. V usage is TRBV4-1 and J usage is TRBJ1-6; unclear D gene. Germline assignment: CDR1 MGHRA and CDR2 YSYEKL. This CDR3 region has 16 residues. The CDR3 here is CASSQGGFAPSSPPHF. For the CDR3, the DNA is TGCGCCAGCAGCCAAGGCGGGTTCGCCCCCAGTTCGCCCCCCCACTTT.

The V and J genes are TRBV6-1 and TRBJ2-5, with a tentative D call TRBD2 (5 bases). The CDR3 length is 12 residues. Germline-derived CDR1 and CDR2 are MNHNS and SASEGT. The germline V and J ends were trimmed by 11 bases and 4 bases, with 14 bases remaining between them. CDR3 coding DNA: TGTGCCGCCCGGGATCTAGGAGAGACCCAGTACTTC. Its protein product is CAARDLGETQYF.

The CDR3 loop is CASSDNLPGYQPQHF. DNA of the CDR3: TGTGCCAGCTCGGATAACCTTCCAGGGTATCAGCCCCAGCATTTT. The chain has TRBV19 and TRBJ1-5; a weak D match, TRBD1 (5 bases). CDR3 size: 15 residues. Germline V lookup: CDR1 LNHDA, CDR2 SQIVND (reference sequence). The V gene lost 9 bases and the J gene lost 5 bases, with 20 bases spanning the gap. Supplemented by reference TRBV19 and TRBJ1-5, the full variable domain reads DGGITQSPKYLFRKEGQNVTLSCEQNLNHDAMYWYRQDPGQGLRLIYYSQIVNDFQKGDIAEGYSVSREKKESFPLTVTSAQKNPTAFYLCASSDNLPGYQPQHFGDGTRLSIL.